The next 20 T cell receptor beta chains were all read from a single sample in a study of blood T cell repertoires in COVID-19. Assay: immunoSEQ multiplex PCR; the TCRdb copy retains only in-frame clones and omits some. The repertoire includes under 75,000 clones, roughly 84% of them detected once, and around 9.9% sits in the top ten. The sample comprised peripheral blood. The receptors originated from a woman aged 18-30 years with acute or convalescent COVID-19.

This chain joins TRBV5-5 and TRBJ2-1; 10 nucleotides line up with TRBD1. Germline V CDR1 and CDR2: SGHKS, YYEKEE (reference sequence). V dropped 4 bases and J dropped 8; count of bases not matched to a gene: 9. This CDR3 is 15 amino acids long. The CDR3 region is CASSLRQGAGDEQFF. The CDR3 nucleotides are TGTGCCAGCAGCCTCCGACAGGGGGCGGGCGATGAGCAGTTCTTC.

The rearrangement uses TRBV4-2 and TRBJ2-3, with D tentatively TRBD1 (6 bases). The germline V gene encodes CDR1 LGHNA and CDR2 YNFKEQ. The germline V and J ends were trimmed by 2 bases and 15 bases, with 18 bases remaining between them. This CDR3 region has 13 residues. CDR3 sequence: CASSQTRDTSFYF. CDR3 DNA sequence: TGTGCCAGCAGCCAAACCCGGGACACTAGTTTCTATTTT.

The chain is built from TRBV14 and TRBJ2-3; no firm D call. The CDR3 runs to 14 residues. Germline V gene data show CDR1 as SGHDN and CDR2 as FVKESK. V lost 0 bases and J lost 2, with 6 bases in between. For the CDR3, the DNA is TGTGCCAGCAGCCAAGATCTAATCACAGATACGCAGTATTTT. Its protein is CASSQDLITDTQYF.

The chain is built from TRBV4-1 and TRBJ1-1; D is possibly TRBD1 (6 bases). The CDR3 is 17 residues long. Trimming shortened V by 1 base and J by 4 bases, and 19 bases separated the two germline ends. The germline gives CDR1 MGHRA, CDR2 YSYEKL. The CDR3 DNA is TGCGCCAGCAGCCAAGTTTCCCCTCCTCAGGGGAGCACTGAAGCTTTCTTT. Protein sequence: CASSQVSPPQGSTEAFF.

This sequence joins TRBV5-1 and TRBJ2-3; D ambiguous. The CDR3 length is 15 residues. V was cut by 4 bases and J by 2 bases, with 14 bases left in between. CDR1 is SGHRS, CDR2 YFSETQ, per germline. The CDR3 DNA follows: TGCGCCAGCAGCCAGGAACACCCAGTCACAGATACGCAGTATTTT. Its protein is CASSQEHPVTDTQYF.

In its sample, this clone was seen once. The chain combines TRBV2 with TRBJ2-1; tentatively, D is TRBD1 (5 bases). The length of the CDR3 is 15 residues. With 6 bases removed from V and 0 bases from J, the gap between germline ends came to 12 bases. Looked up from germline, CDR1 is SNHLY and CDR2 is FYNNEI. The CDR3 reads CASRETESSYNEQFF. CDR3 DNA sequence: TGTGCCAGCAGGGAGACAGAGTCCTCCTACAATGAGCAGTTCTTC.

The genes are TRBV18 and TRBJ1-4; 8 bases map to TRBD1. CDR1 and CDR2 (germline): KGHSH, LQKENI. This CDR3 has 15 amino acids. Losses at the gene ends were 4 bases for V and 5 bases for J; bases not matched to a gene: 6. The CDR3 bases are TGTGCCAGCTCACTTTCCAGGGGGCCAAATGAAAAACTGTTTTTT. Protein product: CASSLSRGPNEKLFF.

Only a few counts were recorded for this clone. This rearrangement joins TRBV7-6 to TRBJ1-3, with TRBD1 matching 9 bases. CDR1 and CDR2 (germline): SGHVS, FNYEAQ. Trimming removed 4 bases from V and 4 bases from J; junction bases left unmatched: 14. The CDR3 has 18 amino acids. This chain's CDR3 is CASSSGQGVRFSGNTIYF. CDR3 bases: TGTGCCAGCAGCTCGGGACAGGGCGTGAGATTCTCGGGAAACACCATATATTTT.

This rearrangement joins TRBV7-9 to TRBJ1-1, with no clear D. In germline, CDR1 is SEHNR, CDR2 FQNEAQ (reference sequence). The CDR3 length is 14 residues. Deletions cut 3 bases from V and 2 bases from J, with 10 bases between. The CDR3 reads CASSFSASNTEAFF. Written as DNA, the CDR3 is TGTGCCAGCAGCTTTTCAGCGTCCAACACTGAAGCTTTCTTT.

The chain combines TRBV19 with TRBJ2-3; 8 nucleotides line up with TRBD2. The V gene's germline CDR1 is LNHDA and CDR2 SQIVND (reference sequence). The CDR3 totals 14 residues. The V gene end was trimmed by 3 bases and the J gene end by 8 bases; junction bases not matched to a gene: 7. The CDR3 here is CASSIGMREATQYF. The CDR3 DNA reads as TGTGCCAGTAGTATCGGGATGCGGGAGGCTACGCAGTATTTT.

The count of this clone is one. The chain has TRBV6-6 and TRBJ1-2; 10 positions agree with TRBD1. The trim removed 4 bases at V and 1 base at J, leaving 3 bases unmatched. Per germline, CDR1 MNHNY and CDR2 SVGAGI (reference sequence). The CDR3 spans 15 residues. In nucleotides, the CDR3 is TGTGCCAGCAGTTCCGGGACAGGGGTTAACTATGGCTACACCTTC. Residues: CASSSGTGVNYGYTF.

CDR3: CASSFRSQDYEQYF. In DNA, the CDR3 is TGTGCCAGCAGCTTCCGGTCCCAGGACTACGAGCAGTACTTC. V usage is TRBV11-2 and J usage is TRBJ2-7; D is unclear. Germline V gene data show CDR1 as SGHAT and CDR2 as FQNNGV. The CDR3 extends over 14 amino acids. V was cut by 3 bases and J by 3 bases, with 12 bases left in between.

This chain links TRBV3-1 (or the pseudogene TRBV3-2) with TRBJ2-2, with a tentative D call TRBD2 (6 bases). The CDR3 is 14 residues long. In germline, CDR1 is LGHDT, CDR2 YNNKEL (reference sequence). V lost 2 bases and J lost 6, with 10 bases in between. CDR3: CASSQNLAPGELFF. DNA of the CDR3: TGTGCCAGCAGCCAAAACCTAGCGCCCGGGGAGCTGTTTTTT.

The rearrangement joins TRBV5-4 to TRBJ1-2; 9 positions match TRBD1. There are 17 residues in the CDR3. V shed 0 bases, J shed 4 bases, and the junction held 10 bases outside the gene matches. The V gene's germline CDR1 is SGHNT and CDR2 YYREEE (reference sequence). CDR3 DNA sequence: TGTGCCAGCAGCTTGGGACGGGACAGGGCGACAGGCTATGGCTACACCTTC. As protein: CASSLGRDRATGYGYTF.

The V and J genes are TRBV5-1 and TRBJ2-7, with 9 bases matching TRBD1. Germline trimming cut 0 bases from V and 3 bases from J; bases unmatched to any gene: 4. Germline CDR1 is SGHRS and CDR2 is YFSETQ. There are 15 residues in the CDR3. CDR3 in DNA: TGCGCCAGCAGCTTGGGGAGGGGACAGGGCTACGAGCAGTACTTC. Protein product: CASSLGRGQGYEQYF.

The rearrangement joins TRBV7-2 to TRBJ2-7; D is undetermined. V was clipped by 5 bases and J by 3 bases, with 8 bases between them. Germline CDR1 and CDR2: SGHTA and FQGNSA. The CDR3 runs 12 residues. For the CDR3, the DNA is TGTGCCAGCAGCAGAACCGGCTACGAGCAGTACTTC. This codes for CASSRTGYEQYF.

The chain combines TRBV5-5 with TRBJ2-1; 9 bases fit TRBD1. V lost 3 bases and J lost 9; bases outside the gene matches: 10. Germline loops: CDR1 SGHKS, CDR2 YYEKEE (reference sequence). The CDR3 runs to 15 residues. The CDR3 loop reads CASSYFRQGEAEQFF. The CDR3 DNA sequence: TGTGCCAGCAGCTATTTTCGACAGGGGGAGGCTGAGCAGTTCTTC.

This chain connects TRBV7-2 to TRBJ2-2; TRBD1 matches at 9 bases. The CDR3 length is 17 residues. Losses at the gene ends were 2 bases for V and 4 bases for J; bases not matched to a gene: 8. In germline, CDR1 is SGHTA, CDR2 FQGNSA. This CDR3 reads CASSLRVNRGLTGELFF. CDR3 DNA: TGTGCCAGCAGCTTACGGGTGAACAGGGGGCTCACCGGGGAGCTGTTTTTT.

The chain combines TRBV12-3 or TRBV12-4 with TRBJ1-2, with TRBD1 matching 7 bases. The ends lost 5 bases at V and 5 bases at J; junction bases unmatched: 5. The CDR3 runs 13 residues. CDR3 amino acids: CASSPRQGYGYTF. As DNA, the CDR3 is TGTGCCAGCAGTCCTCGACAGGGATATGGCTACACCTTC.

The table lists this clone with a count of one. V usage is TRBV30 and J usage is TRBJ1-1, with 7 nucleotides matching TRBD1. Germline CDR1 GTSNPN, CDR2 SVGIG (reference sequence). This CDR3 comprises 15 residues. The junction had 11 bases not matched to a gene; V was cut back by 3 bases and J by 4 bases. CDR3 sequence: CAWSGTTGRGTEAFF. The DNA of the CDR3 is TGTGCCTGGAGCGGAACGACAGGGCGGGGCACTGAAGCTTTCTTT.